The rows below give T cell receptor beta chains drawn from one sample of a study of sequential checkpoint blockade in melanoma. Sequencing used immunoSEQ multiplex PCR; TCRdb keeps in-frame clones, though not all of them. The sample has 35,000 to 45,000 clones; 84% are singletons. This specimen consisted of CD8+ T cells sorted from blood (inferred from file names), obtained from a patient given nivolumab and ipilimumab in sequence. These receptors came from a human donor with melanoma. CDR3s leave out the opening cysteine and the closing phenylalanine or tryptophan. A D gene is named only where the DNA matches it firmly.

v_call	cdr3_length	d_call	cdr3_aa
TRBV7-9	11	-	ASKDSNTDTQY
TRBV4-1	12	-	ASSQAGLTHEAF
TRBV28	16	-	ASSPTPPGVATNEKLF
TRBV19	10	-	ASSIDSREQY
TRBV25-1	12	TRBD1	ATSPLGQNHEQF
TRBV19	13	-	ASSIDSFPAGPQH
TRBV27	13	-	ASSLSNYMNTEAF
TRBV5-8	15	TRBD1	ASSSPGQIITGNTIY
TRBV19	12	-	AIYLDRRNSPLH
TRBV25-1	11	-	ASSEPNQETQY
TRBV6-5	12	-	ASSLTGSSYEQY
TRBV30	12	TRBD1	AWSVRTGRLEAF
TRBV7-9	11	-	ASTPRGSYEQY
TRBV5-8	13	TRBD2	ASSLTSGSVETQY
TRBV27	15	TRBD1	ASSLLSYRGEIYEQY
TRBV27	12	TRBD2	ASSLSGGSYEQY